The 31 T cell receptor beta chains given below trace back to one sample, sequenced in a study of Tregs in tolerant kidney transplant recipients. Profiled with immunoSEQ multiplex PCR; TCRdb holds only in-frame clones, not every one. The sample table includes some 30,000 clones. The nonmyeloablative bone marrow transplants came from related graft donors, with transient mixed chimerism. Sequencing used CD4+ T cells from blood (PBMCs), obtained 24 months after the transplant. The receptors originated from a human patient who received a combined kidney and bone marrow transplant. The graft donor may be the source of some T cells.

Note on this clone: The read halts 3 residues ahead of the CDR3 end, with the missing end drawn from the germline J gene. This chain connects TRBV18 to TRBJ1-5; TRBD1 aligns across 7 bases. Trimming cost V 1 base and J 5 bases; bases outside gene matches: 5. This CDR3 comprises 15 residues. From germline, CDR1 is KGHSH and CDR2 LQKENI. CDR3 bases read: TGTGCCAGCTCACCACAGGGGGCAAAGGATCAGCCC. Translated, it gives CASSPQGAKDQP. The whole CDR3 is CASSPQGAKDQPQHF.

The covered CDR3 bases are TGCGCCAGCAGGTTGACACTGGAGAACACTGAA. Translating it yields CASRLTLENTE. In full, the CDR3 reads CASRLTLENTEAFF. This chain connects TRBV10-2 to TRBJ1-1; D remains unclear. The read finishes 3 residues shy of the CDR3 end, and the germline J gene is used to complete it. The V gene lost 6 bases and the J gene lost 1 base, with 12 bases spanning the gap. CDR1 and CDR2 from the germline V gene are WSHSY and SAAADI. The CDR3 length is 14 residues.

Of note for this clone: The sequenced fragment ends 3 residues before the CDR3 boundary, so the rest is inferred from the germline J gene. V gene TRBV5-1 combines with J gene TRBJ2-1; possible D gene TRBD2, 9 bases. This CDR3 is 18 amino acids long. V was trimmed by 1 base and J by 5 bases, leaving 22 bases between them. Germline loops: CDR1 SGHRS, CDR2 YFSETQ. CDR3 region: CASSLSGGAASGDNEQFF. The sequenced part of the CDR3 DNA is TGCGCCAGCAGCTTGTCAGGGGGCGCGGCTAGCGGGGACAATGAG.

In the case of this clone: The read comes to an end 3 residues before the CDR3 does, leaving the germline J gene to fill in the end. This sequence joins TRBV7-9 and TRBJ2-1, with 11 nucleotides matching TRBD2. The junction had 6 bases not matched to a gene; V was cut back by 3 bases and J by 8 bases. Germline V gene lookup returns CDR1 SEHNR and CDR2 FQNEAQ (reference sequence). The length of the CDR3 is 15 residues. This chain's CDR3 is CASSFGLAGGDEQFF. The covered CDR3 bases are TGTGCCAGCAGCTTCGGGCTAGCGGGAGGTGATGAG.

This CDR3 is CASSHSSSGSTYNEQFF. CDR3 bases read: TGTGCCAGCAGCCATTCCTCTAGCGGGAGCACCTACAATGAG. The V gene is TRBV3-1 (or the pseudogene TRBV3-2), the J gene TRBJ2-1; 10 positions agree with TRBD2. The sequence runs out 3 residues before the end of the CDR3; the remainder is reconstructed from the germline J gene. Germline CDR1 is LGHDT and CDR2 is YNNKEL (reference sequence). The CDR3 has 17 residues. V shed 3 bases and J 2 bases; nucleotides not matched to a gene: 7.

Points on this clone: The CDR3 end lies 3 residues beyond the end of the read and is filled in from the germline J gene. The chain has TRBV7-2 and TRBJ2-1, with 9 positions matching TRBD1. The V gene's germline CDR1 is SGHTA and CDR2 FQGNSA. This CDR3 region has 15 residues. The trim removed 8 bases at V and 4 bases at J, leaving 9 bases unmatched. Incomplete CDR3 DNA: TGTGCCAGCGGCAGAGGGGACAGGGCTTACAATGAG. Its protein product is CASGRGDRAYNE. The complete CDR3 protein is CASGRGDRAYNEQFF.

With respect to this clone: The read comes to an end 3 residues before the CDR3 does, leaving the germline J gene to fill in the end. The genes are TRBV20-1 and TRBJ1-6; 7 positions match TRBD1. The germline gives CDR1 DFQATT, CDR2 SNEGSKA (reference sequence). The CDR3 consists of 16 residues. The CDR3 is CSFRGRDSSYNSPLHF. The part of the CDR3 DNA that was read is TGCAGCTTCAGGGGCAGGGACAGCTCCTATAATTCACCC.

In regard to this clone: The sequenced fragment ends 3 residues before the CDR3 boundary, so the rest is inferred from the germline J gene. The V call is TRBV11-3, the J call TRBJ1-4; D is possibly TRBD1 (6 bases). The CDR3 is made up of 15 amino acids. The V gene's germline CDR1 is SGHNT and CDR2 YENEEA. The CDR3 sequence is CASRLAGERYEKLFF. Incomplete CDR3 DNA: TGTGCAAGTCGCTTAGCAGGGGAGAGGTATGAAAAA.

The CDR3 loop reads CASSLDRGNQPQHF. The CDR3 bases that were read are TGTGCCAGCAGCTTGGACAGAGGCAATCAGCCC. The chain has TRBV7-9 and TRBJ1-5, with D maybe TRBD1 (6 bases). Read data end 3 residues before the CDR3 end; the end is taken from the germline J gene. CDR3 length: 14 residues. V was shortened by 3 bases and J by 2 bases, with 8 bases between the two germline ends. Germline V lookup: CDR1 SEHNR, CDR2 FQNEAQ (reference sequence).

As regards this clone: Read coverage stops 3 residues before the CDR3 terminus; the germline J gene supplies the remainder. The chain carries TRBV20-1 and TRBJ2-3, with 9 nucleotides matching TRBD2. V trimming: 4 bases; J trimming: 6 bases; junction bases outside the gene matches: 8. Germline V CDR1 and CDR2: DFQATT, SNEGSKA (reference sequence). The CDR3 has 14 residues. This CDR3 is CSAKGGGRADTQYF. Partial CDR3 DNA: TGCAGTGCTAAGGGTGGCGGGAGGGCGGATACG.

With respect to this clone: The sequenced fragment ends 3 residues before the CDR3 boundary, so the rest is inferred from the germline J gene. The rearrangement joins TRBV5-6 to TRBJ1-2; tentative D call: TRBD1 (5 bases). The germline V gene has CDR1 SGHDT and CDR2 YYEEEE. CDR3 length equals 15 residues. Between the trimmed V and J ends, which lost 1 base and 6 bases, there was a span of 16 bases. The CDR3 reads CASSLWKQAQNGYTF. The part of the CDR3 DNA that was read is TGTGCCAGCAGCTTGTGGAAACAGGCGCAGAATGGC.

Remarks on this clone: Read coverage stops 3 residues before the CDR3 terminus; the germline J gene supplies the remainder. The rearrangement uses TRBV18 and TRBJ2-5; 7 bases are shared with TRBD2. Germline loops: CDR1 KGHSH, CDR2 LQKENI. The junction had 7 bases not matched to a gene; V was cut back by 2 bases and J by 7 bases. CDR3 length equals 14 residues. The sequenced CDR3 bases are TGTGCCAGCTCACCAGGGGGGGTTTCGGGGACC. This translates into CASSPGGVSGT. The entire CDR3 protein is CASSPGGVSGTQYF.

A word on this clone: The CDR3 end is not reached by the read, which stops 3 residues before it; the germline J gene fills it in. The rearrangement uses TRBV10-3 and TRBJ2-7, with 10 bases that match TRBD2. Germline V gene data show CDR1 as ENHRY and CDR2 as SYGVKD. The CDR3 runs 16 residues. V gave up 0 bases and J gave up 1 base; unmatched junction bases: 3. The CDR3 spells CAISESLAGVSYEQYF. The CDR3 DNA, read in part, is TGTGCCATCAGTGAGTCCCTAGCGGGAGTATCCTACGAG.

A remark on this clone: The CDR3 is cut off 3 residues early in the read; its end comes from the germline J gene. The chain joins TRBV5-1 to TRBJ2-3, with TRBD1 identical over 10 bases. Per germline, CDR1 SGHRS and CDR2 YFSETQ. The CDR3 is 17 amino acids. V lost 4 bases and J lost 0; bases outside the gene matches: 8. The covered CDR3 bases are TGCGCCAGCAGCCTACTAGACAGGGGGCGTAGCACAGATACG. Protein product: CASSLLDRGRSTDT. The CDR3, in full, reads CASSLLDRGRSTDTQYF.

To note about this clone: The read stops 3 residues short of the end of the CDR3; the missing end is completed from the germline J gene. The chain has TRBV28 and TRBJ2-2; 12 nucleotides line up with TRBD1. In germline, CDR1 is MDHEN, CDR2 SYDVKM. The CDR3 extends over 14 amino acids. V shed 6 bases and J 7 bases; nucleotides not matched to a gene: 3. Incomplete CDR3 DNA: TGTGCCAGCAGGGGGACAGGGGGCGACGGGGAG. It yields the protein CASRGTGGDGE. The CDR3 in full is CASRGTGGDGELFF.

Incomplete CDR3 DNA: TGCGCCAGCAGCTTTGGGACAGCAAGCGTTACCTACGAG. Its translation is CASSFGTASVTYE. The whole CDR3 sequence is CASSFGTASVTYEQYF. The J gene is TRBJ2-7, the V gene TRBV5-1; 7 bases are shared with TRBD1. The read terminates 3 residues before the CDR3 end, so the remaining end is supplied by the germline J gene. J lost 2 bases, V lost 2 bases, and 10 bases had no gene match. The germline CDR1 and CDR2 sequences are SGHRS and YFSETQ. This CDR3 comprises 16 residues. The full variable domain, rest sourced from reference TRBV5-1 and TRBJ2-7, is KAGVTQTPRYLIKTRGQQVTLSCSPISGHRSVSWYQQTPGQGLQFLFEYFSETQRNKGNFPGRFSGRQFSNSRSEMNVSTLELGDSALYLCASSFGTASVTYEQYFGPGTRLTVT.

As regards this clone: The observed sequence ends 3 residues before the CDR3 terminus, with the missing tail filled in from the germline J gene. The V and J genes are TRBV29-1 and TRBJ2-3; 8 bases line up with TRBD2. The CDR3 spans 13 residues. Germline CDR1 SQVTM, CDR2 ANQGSEA. V was clipped by 7 bases and J by 4 bases; unmatched bases: 7. Incomplete CDR3 DNA: TGCAGCGCCTGGACTAGCAGTTCAGATACG. It specifies CSAWTSSSDT. The entire CDR3 protein is CSAWTSSSDTQYF.

Turning to this clone: The read comes to an end 3 residues before the CDR3 does, leaving the germline J gene to fill in the end. The rearrangement links TRBV19 to TRBJ1-1; no firm D call. The germline V gene encodes CDR1 LNHDA and CDR2 SQIVND (reference sequence). There are 16 residues in the CDR3. V shed 1 base and J shed 4 bases, with 16 bases lying between them. Incomplete CDR3 DNA: TGTGCCAGTAGTATAGGTGTGAGACTCCTGGGCACTGAA. Residues: CASSIGVRLLGTE. The full-length CDR3 reads as CASSIGVRLLGTEAFF.

With respect to this clone: Read data end 3 residues before the CDR3 end; the end is taken from the germline J gene. The chain employs TRBV7-2 and TRBJ1-4; no reliable D call. The CDR3 covers 15 residues. V was clipped by 1 base and J by 3 bases, with 9 bases between them. The germline gives CDR1 SGHTA, CDR2 FQGNSA. Incomplete CDR3 DNA: TGTGCCAGCAGCTTAGGGGCAGGTGCTAATGAAAAA. It is translated as CASSLGAGANEK. The CDR3, in full, reads CASSLGAGANEKLFF.

Note on this clone: The read falls 3 residues short of the CDR3 end, and the missing part is taken from the germline J gene. The chain carries TRBV5-4 and TRBJ2-1, with a possible D match to TRBD2 (6 bases). The CDR3 contains 14 residues. V lost 2 bases, J lost 9 bases, and 15 bases lay in between. The germline V gene encodes CDR1 SGHNT and CDR2 YYREEE (reference sequence). CDR3 protein: CASSLGGAYSEQFF. The sequenced CDR3 bases are TGTGCCAGCAGCTTAGGCGGGGCGTATAGTGAG.

Note on this clone: The read finishes 3 residues shy of the CDR3 end, and the germline J gene is used to complete it. This chain connects TRBV10-1 to TRBJ2-7; TRBD2 matches 7 bases. This CDR3 is 13 amino acids long. V trimming: 2 bases; J trimming: 2 bases; junction bases outside the gene matches: 0. Germline lookup yields CDR1 WNHNN and CDR2 SYGVQD (reference sequence). The CDR3 DNA, read in part, is TGCGCCAGCAGTGAGACTAGCGCCTACGAG. Amino acid sequence: CASSETSAYE. The CDR3, in full, reads CASSETSAYEQYF.

About this clone: The read gets to within 3 residues of the CDR3 end, and the germline J gene fills in the rest. The V and J genes are TRBV7-2 and TRBJ2-6; weak D call: TRBD1 (5 bases). V lost 8 bases, J lost 4 bases, and 9 bases lay in between. CDR1 SGHTA and CDR2 FQGNSA come from the germline V gene. There are 13 residues in the CDR3. The CDR3 here is CASATGGANVLTF. Partial CDR3 DNA: TGTGCCAGCGCCACAGGAGGGGCCAACGTC.

On this clone: Read sequence stops 3 residues before the CDR3 end, and the germline J gene provides the missing end. V and J are TRBV7-3 and TRBJ2-1; 9 nucleotides line up with TRBD2. The ends lost 2 bases at V and 0 bases at J; junction bases unmatched: 2. There are 16 residues in the CDR3. Germline V lookup: CDR1 SGHTA, CDR2 FQGTGA. The CDR3 reads CASSLGSGSSYNEQFF. The covered CDR3 bases are TGTGCCAGCAGCTTAGGTAGCGGGAGCTCCTACAATGAG. Together with reference TRBV7-3 and TRBJ2-1, the CDR3 gives the full variable domain: GAGVSQTPSNKVTEKGKYVELRCDPISGHTALYWYRQSLGQGPEFLIYFQGTGAADDSGLPNDRFFAVRPEGSVSTLKIQRTERGDSAVYLCASSLGSGSSYNEQFFGPGTRLTVL.

Remarks on this clone: Coverage ceases 3 residues before the CDR3 finishes, and the germline J gene fills in the end. The V and J genes are TRBV13 and TRBJ2-7; 10 bases match TRBD1. The CDR3 spans 14 residues. The junction had 4 bases not matched to a gene; V was cut back by 4 bases and J by 4 bases. The germline CDR1 and CDR2 sequences are PRHDT and FYEKMQ (reference sequence). The covered CDR3 bases are TGTGCCAGCAGCTCCGGGACAGGGGATTACGAG. Its protein product is CASSSGTGDYE. Given in full, the CDR3 is CASSSGTGDYEQYF.

A word on this clone: The read halts 3 residues ahead of the CDR3 end, with the missing end drawn from the germline J gene. The J gene is TRBJ1-5, the V gene TRBV20-1; a possible D gene is TRBD1 (5 bases). The V end was cut by 1 base, the J end by 2 bases, with 15 bases between. This CDR3 has 16 residues. From germline, CDR1 is DFQATT and CDR2 SNEGSKA (reference sequence). CDR3 DNA, as far as it was read: TGCAGTGCTAGAGTAAGGTCGGACAAGGGCAATCAGCCC. It codes for CSARVRSDKGNQP. The whole CDR3 sequence is CSARVRSDKGNQPQHF.

Comment on this clone: The CDR3 extends 3 residues past the end of the read, so its final part is completed from the germline J gene. The gene calls are TRBV2 and TRBJ1-4; TRBD1 might be the D (5 bases). The V gene's germline CDR1 is SNHLY and CDR2 FYNNEI. The CDR3 contains 16 residues. The V gene lost 8 bases and the J gene lost 2 bases, with 18 bases spanning the gap. Incomplete CDR3 DNA: TGTGCCAGCGGGGCCCGGGAGGGGCCCACTAATGAAAAA. Translating gives CASGAREGPTNEK. The whole CDR3 region reads CASGAREGPTNEKLFF.

Concerning this clone: The read finishes 3 residues shy of the CDR3 end, and the germline J gene is used to complete it. The chain combines TRBV5-1 with TRBJ2-3; 11 bases align to TRBD2. V dropped 2 bases and J dropped 6; count of bases not matched to a gene: 5. Germline V gene sequence: CDR1 SGHRS, CDR2 YFSETQ. The CDR3 sequence is 15 residues long. CDR3 DNA (partial): TGCGCCAGCAGCTTCGGGGCTAGCGGGAGGGATACG. Encoded protein: CASSFGASGRDT. The full CDR3 sequence reads CASSFGASGRDTQYF.

Comment on this clone: The CDR3 end falls 3 residues outside the read, so it is completed with the germline J gene. The rearrangement links TRBV20-1 to TRBJ2-5; 13 bases line up with TRBD2. The V and J ends lost 3 bases and 5 bases, in that order; junction bases with no gene match: 6. This CDR3 region has 15 residues. Germline lookup yields CDR1 DFQATT and CDR2 SNEGSKA (reference sequence). The covered CDR3 bases are TGCAGTGCTAGCAAAGGACTAGCGGGAGTGGAGACC. This gives the protein CSASKGLAGVET. In full, the CDR3 is CSASKGLAGVETQYF.

Comments on this clone: The sequenced fragment ends 3 residues before the CDR3 boundary, so the rest is inferred from the germline J gene. The genes are TRBV15 and TRBJ2-5, with 16 bases matching TRBD2. Germline lookup yields CDR1 LNHNV and CDR2 YYDKDF (reference sequence). J was trimmed by 5 bases and V by 0 bases; bases with no gene match: 6. CDR3 length: 18 residues. Incomplete CDR3 DNA: TGTGCCACCAGCAGAGAGGGACTAGCGGGAGGGCCCGGGGAGACC. Its protein product is CATSREGLAGGPGET. The full CDR3 protein reads CATSREGLAGGPGETQYF.

A word on this clone: The sequence runs out 3 residues before the end of the CDR3; the remainder is reconstructed from the germline J gene. The rearrangement links TRBV19 to TRBJ2-2, with TRBD1 identical over 9 bases. V lost 6 bases and J lost 4; bases outside the gene matches: 9. The CDR3 is 16 amino acids. Germline values: CDR1 LNHDA, CDR2 SQIVND (reference sequence). The CDR3 bases that were read are TGTGCCAGTAGCCCCCCGGGACAGGGATTCACCGGGGAG. This gives the protein CASSPPGQGFTGE. The CDR3 reads in full as CASSPPGQGFTGELFF.

Turning to this clone: The read is 3 residues too short to cover the CDR3 end, so that end is filled in from the germline J gene. This chain links TRBV20-1 with TRBJ2-1; 8 bases align to TRBD1. Germline assignment: CDR1 DFQATT and CDR2 SNEGSKA (reference sequence). J gave up 6 bases and V 5 bases, and 9 bases lay outside the gene matches. The CDR3 loop spans 14 amino acids. CDR3 loop: CSAAGQGLGNEQFF. The DNA read from the CDR3 is TGCAGTGCTGCTGGACAGGGCTTAGGCAATGAG.